The clone carrying this T cell receptor beta chain was observed a handful of times. TCR cDNA molecules were tagged individually, and each one carried a unique molecular identifier. A single record per CDR3 protein comes from TCRdb applying MiXCR to the 5' RACE reads. The sample carries 50,000 or so distinct CDR3 sequences, about 11% recorded once. Time point given: sample taken at primary tumor resection. Whole RNA obtained from tumor, nontumor lung or frozen PBMC underwent sequencing without sorting. There were 72 donors, all of them untreated patients with early-stage non-small cell lung cancer. The data are from a study of spatial heterogeneity in lung cancer. The CDR3 spans 16 residues. Germline values: CDR1 SGHTA, CDR2 FQGNSA. V was cut by 0 bases and J by 1 base, with 9 bases left in between.

The sample here was PBMCs, taken at surgery. The source is a female donor with early-stage non-small cell lung cancer. The chain recombines TRBV7-2 with TRBJ1-4; D not resolved. The CDR3: CASSLAYRETNEKLFF. The DNA of the CDR3 is TGTGCCAGCAGCTTAGCCTACAGAGAAACTAATGAAAAACTGTTTTTT.